This T cell receptor beta chain was recorded in a study of long-term antiretroviral therapy in people with HIV. The run of the v3.0 immunoSEQ assay was at survey level. Clones were sequenced by immunoSEQ multiplex PCR, and TCRdb holds only the in-frame ones, with some missing. This table has approximately 20,000 clones, about 87% appearing once. This receptor was taken from a man younger than 35 with HIV. The sequencing here drew on unsorted PBMCs, taken 2.1 years after starting antiretroviral therapy.

The CDR3 loop reads CASSMALEFTEAFF. CDR3 sequence (DNA): TGTGCCAGTAGTATGGCCCTGGAGTTTACTGAAGCTTTCTTT. The gene calls are TRBV19 and TRBJ1-1; D not certain. Germline V gives CDR1 LNHDA, CDR2 SQIVND (reference sequence). V was trimmed by 3 bases and J by 5 bases, leaving 13 bases between them. This CDR3 comprises 14 residues. Based on the CDR3 plus reference TRBV19 and TRBJ1-1, the full variable domain is DGGITQSPKYLFRKEGQNVTLSCEQNLNHDAMYWYRQDPGQGLRLIYYSQIVNDFQKGDIAEGYSVSREKKESFPLTVTSAQKNPTAFYLCASSMALEFTEAFFGQGTRLTVV.